This T cell receptor (beta chain) was sequenced during a study of T cells in Graves' hyperthyroidism and ophthalmopathy (dated by TCRdb to the late 2010s). Notes on the research overall: Peripheral blood samples were taken at initial diagnosis, before any treatment was given. To identify distinguishing TCR V-J signatures, a discovery cohort of about 100 patients was used, comprising under 45 with Graves' ophthalmopathy and around 57 with stable Graves' hyperthyroidism. Prospective prediction of ophthalmopathy was tested in an independent validation cohort consisting of roughly 20 hyperthyroidism patients and 15 or so patients who later progressed to ophthalmopathy. The 100 discovery patients were divided at random into training and test sets in a 7:3 ratio. The study also compared thyroid tissue and blood T-cell repertoires from about 6 Graves' hyperthyroidism patients. After sampling, hyperthyroidism patients received methimazole starting at 30 mg daily, and ophthalmopathy patients received high-dose intravenous methylprednisolone. TCR Vbeta CDR3 sequencing of roughly 140 peripheral blood samples (roughly 43 ophthalmopathy, 75 hyperthyroidism and approximately 17 progressor patients) is reported in the paper. What the research found in general, with its limitations: No statistical method was used to fix the sample size in advance, and group allocation was not hidden from the investigators. Blood samples also contained most of the expanded thyroid clonotypes (frequency above 0.001), which suggests that blood repertoires may reflect thyroid immune responses. A model built on a 13 V-J signature distinguished ophthalmopathy from stable hyperthyroidism, reaching 85% to 90% sensitivity and under 84% specificity in cross-validation and 80%/75% in testing. During validation, the model predicted progression to ophthalmopathy a median of around 7 months ahead of onset, with just under 71% sensitivity and around 72% specificity.

Stable Graves' hyperthyroidism was defined as the absence of progression to ophthalmopathy over 18 months of follow-up. Hyperthyroidism patients were newly diagnosed, had a disease duration of under 2 months, and were aged 18 to 65 years. Exclusion was applied to patients with uncontrolled infections, other autoimmune diseases, pregnancy or lactation. Clinical symptoms, serum thyroxine and TRAb, thyroid ultrasound, and orbital computed tomography formed the basis for the diagnoses. Ficoll-Paque density gradient centrifugation was used to isolate PBMCs from under 11 ml of fresh peripheral blood. Total RNA was extracted using Trizol reagent, and RNA quality was assessed on an Agilent 2100 Bioanalyzer. Amplification of TCR beta CDR3 regions was carried out from RNA transcripts. A first-round RT-PCR of the TCR CDR3 used the HTBI primer set with the Qiagen OneStep RT-PCR kit. The libraries were constructed in a second round of multiplex PCR and then size-selected and purified. The libraries were sequenced on an Illumina HiSeq2000 using paired-end 100 bp reads. Turning to the authors' computational methods: SOAPnuke was used to process the raw data, with reads discarded if the reads contained adapters or uncalled bases, had a mean Phred below 15, or lacked an exact constant-primer or identifier match. High-quality paired reads were merged with COPE v1.2.5, and unique nucleotide sequences were defined as clonotypes. MiTCR v1.1 was used to align clonotypes to the IMGT TRBV, TRBD and TRBJ reference segments. The analysis included only V-J combinations with a frequency above 0.0001, which together covered approximately 99% of the repertoires. The TCS score was defined as F50 (clonal expansion) divided by E x V (chaos), with BLOSUM62-based TCRdist calculated between CDR3 peptides within each V-J. Welch's t-statistics and random forest reduced roughly 500 V-J features to fewer than 15, which were used in a naive Bayes classifier (R e1071). TCRdb applied fastp at Q25 and MiXCR to the public reads, then kept only in-frame beta chains. Rows are combined by CDR3 protein, so each entry shows the most common genes and DNA. These V and J calls derive from TCRdb rather than the authors' analysis. Within this sample are some 460,000 distinct CDR3 sequences, with around 16% of them counted one time only. Approximately 7.5% of the sample is held by the ten biggest clonotypes.

The CDR3 measures 16 amino acids from cysteine to phenylalanine. Solely the CDR3 DNA is kept, with 48 bases framed from the first base. Relative to germline, V is 7 bases shorter and J is 4 bases shorter, with 19 bases between their ends. Reading the germline V gene gives CDR1 SGHAT and CDR2 FQNNGV. In this sample, this clonotype turned up many times. The target of this receptor is not known. Base qualities are not recorded, but no much larger clone differs from it by a single base. This TCR came from a woman younger than 30 with Graves' hyperthyroidism. The rearranged chain carries TRBV11-2 and TRBJ1-4; too little of a D gene remains to name it. Sequences were obtained from blood. The DNA is as follows: TGTGCCAGCACCACCTCTTACACGGGTTTTAATGAAAAACTGTTTTTT. The translation is CASTTSYTGFNEKLFF.